The source of this TCR beta chain is a study of blood T cell repertoires in COVID-19. Study-wide background: Donors in the United States, Italy and Spain gave samples during acute or convalescent COVID-19. Nucleic acid was either cDNA or gDNA, and it came from T cells, B-cell-depleted T cells, or PBMCs.

Under the authors' procedure: Scientists estimated how many nucleated cells there were by amplifying reference gene primers. The data were produced by immunoSEQ multiplex PCR, yet TCRdb's version contains in-frame clones alone and is incomplete. D and trimming come from the DNA, and the V and J calls and clone size come from that table. This repertoire shows around 200,000 clones, 89% found once; its top ten account for around 7%. As for this clone: A read error may produce the germline difference seen at one junction end.

The CDR3 sequence is 13 residues long. Per the germline V gene, CDR1 is MNHEY and CDR2 is SMNVEV (reference sequence). The receptor comes from a man aged 40-55 years with acute or convalescent COVID-19. This sequence joins TRBV27 and TRBJ1-5; D not certain. Sequenced material: peripheral blood. CDR3 loop: CASSFEAFQSQHF. The CDR3 DNA sequence: TGTGCCAGCAGTTTTGAGGCGTTTCAGTCCCAGCATTTT.